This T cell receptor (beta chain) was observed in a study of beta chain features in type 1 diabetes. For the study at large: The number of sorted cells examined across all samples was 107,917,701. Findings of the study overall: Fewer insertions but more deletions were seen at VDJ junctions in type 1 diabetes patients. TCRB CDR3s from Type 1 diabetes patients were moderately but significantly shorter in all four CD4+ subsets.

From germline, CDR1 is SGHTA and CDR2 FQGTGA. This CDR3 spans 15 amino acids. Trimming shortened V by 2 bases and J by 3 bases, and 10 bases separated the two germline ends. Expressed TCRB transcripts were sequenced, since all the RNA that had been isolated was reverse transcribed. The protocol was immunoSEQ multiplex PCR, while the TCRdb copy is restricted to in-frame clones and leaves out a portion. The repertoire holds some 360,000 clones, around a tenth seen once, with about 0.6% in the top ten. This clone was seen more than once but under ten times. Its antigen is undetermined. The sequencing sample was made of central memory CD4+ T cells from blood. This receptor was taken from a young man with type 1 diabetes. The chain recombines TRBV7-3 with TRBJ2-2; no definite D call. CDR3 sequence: CASSLSPTYTGELFF. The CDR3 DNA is TGTGCCAGCAGCTTATCCCCGACATACACCGGGGAGCTGTTTTTT.